The 23 T cell receptor beta chains below were found in one sample sequenced in a study of radiotherapy plus CTLA-4 blockade in lung cancer. TCRdb's table, derived via immunoSEQ multiplex PCR, lists solely in-frame clones and lacks some. This sample yields over 100,000 clones, of which more than 80% are seen a single time; approximately 7% belongs to the top ten. Sequenced here: peripheral blood, sampled from a patient treated with radiotherapy plus ipilimumab. The receptors shown here come from a human donor with non-small cell lung cancer that progressed on radiotherapy plus ipilimumab.

This clone was seen a few times. The chain combines TRBV19 with TRBJ1-5; 8 nucleotides agree with TRBD1. Looked up from germline, CDR1 is LNHDA and CDR2 is SQIVND (reference sequence). With 3 bases clipped from V and 4 bases from J, the junction kept 2 bases outside the gene matches. This CDR3 is 14 amino acids long. CDR3 DNA: TGTGCCAGTAGTATCAACAGGGGGAATCAGCCCCAGCATTTT. Protein: CASSINRGNQPQHF.

V usage is TRBV19 and J usage is TRBJ1-2; D unclear. Germline V gene lookup returns CDR1 LNHDA and CDR2 SQIVND (reference sequence). V lost 0 bases and J 7 bases, leaving 24 bases between the germline ends. The CDR3 extends over 18 amino acids. CDR3 residues: CASSIDIGSAARLGGYTF. Here the CDR3 DNA reads TGTGCCAGTAGTATAGATATAGGTTCGGCGGCCAGGTTAGGTGGCTACACCTTC.

The chain recombines TRBV5-1 with TRBJ2-3; a weak D match, TRBD1 (5 bases). Germline CDR1 and CDR2: SGHRS and YFSETQ. V was trimmed by 3 bases and J by 4 bases, leaving 6 bases between them. The CDR3 spans 12 residues. CDR3 residues: CASSSGSDTQYF. CDR3 nucleotides: TGCGCCAGCAGCTCAGGGTCAGATACGCAGTATTTT. The variable domain in full, with the rest retrieved from reference TRBV5-1 and TRBJ2-3, is KAGVTQTPRYLIKTRGQQVTLSCSPISGHRSVSWYQQTPGQGLQFLFEYFSETQRNKGNFPGRFSGRQFSNSRSEMNVSTLELGDSALYLCASSSGSDTQYFGPGTRLTVL.

CDR3 residues: CASSSTGYQPQHF. CDR3 nucleotide sequence: TGTGCCAGCAGTTCGACAGGGTATCAGCCCCAGCATTTT. The rearrangement uses TRBV27 and TRBJ1-5; TRBD1 matches 7 bases. V lost 4 bases and J lost 5; bases outside the gene matches: 2. The CDR3 covers 13 residues. Looked up from germline, CDR1 is MNHEY and CDR2 is SMNVEV (reference sequence).

The genes are TRBV9 and TRBJ1-2; tentative D call: TRBD1 (6 bases). The CDR3 length is 12 residues. CDR1 and CDR2 (germline): SGDLS, YYNGEE. V lost 2 bases and J 8 bases, leaving 10 bases between the germline ends. CDR3: CASSVQGRGYTF. DNA of the CDR3: TGTGCCAGCAGCGTCCAGGGGCGGGGCTACACCTTC. Full variable domain (outside the CDR3, taken from reference TRBV9 and TRBJ1-2): DSGVTQTPKHLITATGQRVTLRCSPRSGDLSVYWYQQSLDQGLQFLIQYYNGEERAKGNILERFSAQQFPDLHSELNLSSLELGDSALYFCASSVQGRGYTFGSGTRLTVV.

Worth noting for this clone: This specimen includes other DNA sequences encoding the same CDR3. V and J are TRBV5-1 and TRBJ1-3; D not certain. CDR1 and CDR2 (germline): SGHRS, YFSETQ. V was pared by 1 base and J by 7 bases, with 9 bases between. The CDR3 runs to 13 residues. This CDR3 reads CASSLSSANTIYF. CDR3 coding DNA: TGCGCCAGCAGCTTGTCTTCTGCGAACACCATATATTTT.

Concerning this clone: Compared with germline, one end of the junction differs, possibly owing to a read error. The chain combines TRBV7-7 with TRBJ2-3; 7 bases match TRBD2. Germline V CDR1 and CDR2: SSHAT, FNYEAQ (reference sequence). The CDR3 totals 15 residues. The CDR3 DNA reads TGTGCTAGCAGCTCCGGACTAGGGGGCACAGATACGCAGTATTTT. Protein: CASSSGLGGTDTQYF.

This chain joins TRBV5-1 and TRBJ2-2; no firm D call. With 5 bases removed from V and 5 bases from J, the gap between germline ends came to 13 bases. Germline-derived CDR1 and CDR2 are SGHRS and YFSETQ. There are 14 residues in the CDR3. As DNA, the CDR3 is TGCGCCAGCAGGCTAGATCCCCGGACCGGGGAGCTGTTTTTT. It yields the protein CASRLDPRTGELFF.

This clone showed up just a few times. The chain combines TRBV27 with TRBJ2-1, with a tentative D call TRBD1 (6 bases). The V and J ends lost 2 bases and 5 bases respectively, with 10 bases between them. Germline V gene data show CDR1 as MNHEY and CDR2 as SMNVEV (reference sequence). This CDR3 has 14 residues. For the CDR3, the DNA is TGTGCCAGCAGTTTAAATGGACAGAACAATGAGCAGTTCTTC. This encodes CASSLNGQNNEQFF.

The CDR3, as DNA: TGTGCCAGCAGTTCTCTCGAGGGACAGGGAAATCAGCCCCAGCATTTT. This translates into CASSSLEGQGNQPQHF. V and J are TRBV6-5 and TRBJ1-5, with TRBD1 matching over 9 bases. The CDR3 is made up of 16 amino acids. V lost 4 bases and J lost 4; bases outside the gene matches: 8. Germline CDR1 MNHEY, CDR2 SVGAGI.

The sample holds a few counts of this clone. The J gene is TRBJ2-7, the V gene TRBV19; no clear D gene. The CDR3 consists of 14 residues. V lost 5 bases and J 7 bases, leaving 18 bases between the germline ends. Germline-derived CDR1 and CDR2 are LNHDA and SQIVND (reference sequence). DNA for the CDR3: TGTGCCAGTAGTTCCCAGATTTCCTCTCGGGAGCAGTACTTC. It encodes CASSSQISSREQYF.

The gene calls are TRBV6-1 and TRBJ2-5; 8 bases are a match to TRBD2. The end of the DNA fits TRBJ2-7 better, so the J call may be wrong. Germline V gene sequence: CDR1 MNHNS, CDR2 SASEGT. CDR3 size: 15 residues. CDR3 nucleotides: TGTGCCAGCAGTGACCCTGGGACTAGTCGGTACGAGCAGTACTTC. Amino acid sequence: CASSDPGTSRYEQYF.

The chain couples TRBV6-5 to TRBJ1-1, with D unclear. Germline V gene sequence: CDR1 MNHEY, CDR2 SVGAGI. The ends were cut back, 6 bases at V and 2 bases at J, with 13 bases in the middle. The CDR3 runs 14 residues. The CDR3 DNA is TGTGCCAGCAGCCAGTTTCCGACCAACACTGAAGCTTTCTTT. As protein: CASSQFPTNTEAFF.

The chain combines TRBV10-2 with TRBJ2-3; D is undetermined. CDR3 length: 12 residues. V gave up 9 bases and J gave up 0 bases, with 7 bases separating them. In germline, CDR1 is WSHSY, CDR2 SAAADI. DNA of the CDR3: TGCGCCAGTGGTGAGAGCACAGATACGCAGTATTTT. Amino acid sequence: CASGESTDTQYF.

The rearrangement uses TRBV25-1 and TRBJ1-2; a possible D gene is TRBD1 (5 bases). CDR3 length equals 12 residues. Germline loops: CDR1 MGHDK, CDR2 SYGVNS. The V gene lost 3 bases and the J gene lost 7 bases, with 9 bases spanning the gap. The CDR3: CASSEGDRGYTF. The DNA of the CDR3 is TGTGCCAGCAGTGAGGGGGATCGTGGCTACACCTTC.

The rearrangement joins TRBV29-1 to TRBJ2-6; no clear D gene. In germline, CDR1 is SQVTM, CDR2 ANQGSEA. This CDR3 comprises 13 residues. Trimming took off 5 bases at V and 0 bases at J, with 5 bases between the two ends. The chain's CDR3 is CSVSASGANVLTF. The CDR3 DNA reads TGCAGCGTTTCGGCCTCTGGGGCCAACGTCCTGACTTTC.

The rearrangement uses TRBV11-3 and TRBJ2-3; the D gene is possibly TRBD2 (6 bases). V was cut by 3 bases and J by 1 base, with 20 bases left in between. Germline V gene lookup returns CDR1 SGHNT and CDR2 YENEEA. This CDR3 spans 18 amino acids. The CDR3 protein is CASSFVFGAERGTDTQYF. The CDR3, as DNA: TGTGCCAGCAGCTTTGTGTTTGGTGCCGAGCGGGGCACAGATACGCAGTATTTT.

The V gene is TRBV5-1, the J gene TRBJ2-7, with 8 bases aligning to TRBD2. CDR1 SGHRS and CDR2 YFSETQ come from the germline V gene. The CDR3 spans 14 residues. The J segment lost 2 bases and the V segment lost 3 bases, leaving 4 bases of the junction unmatched. The CDR3 sequence: CASSSAGGAYEQYF. The CDR3 region has the DNA TGCGCCAGCAGCTCGGCGGGGGGTGCCTACGAGCAGTACTTC. The full variable domain, with the rest looked up from reference TRBV5-1 and TRBJ2-7, is KAGVTQTPRYLIKTRGQQVTLSCSPISGHRSVSWYQQTPGQGLQFLFEYFSETQRNKGNFPGRFSGRQFSNSRSEMNVSTLELGDSALYLCASSSAGGAYEQYFGPGTRLTVT.

The chain is built from TRBV7-9 and TRBJ2-3, with 10 bases lining up with TRBD2. With V trimmed by 5 bases and J by 4 bases, 9 bases remained unmatched. Germline lookup yields CDR1 SEHNR and CDR2 FQNEAQ (reference sequence). The CDR3 runs 16 residues. CDR3 loop: CASSPKSGRAADTQYF. CDR3 bases: TGTGCCAGCAGCCCAAAAAGCGGGAGGGCAGCAGATACGCAGTATTTT.

This chain uses TRBV19 with TRBJ1-2; D possibly corresponds to TRBD1 (6 bases). CDR1 is LNHDA and CDR2 is SQIVND in the germline V gene (reference sequence). The CDR3 is 15 amino acids. V lost 6 bases and J lost 4, with 18 bases in between. Here the CDR3 reads CASRPGAGGSYGYTF. DNA of the CDR3: TGTGCCAGTAGACCCGGGGCGGGGGGCAGCTATGGCTACACCTTC.

The chain joins TRBV7-9 to TRBJ1-4; possibly TRBD1 for D (5 bases). In germline, CDR1 is SEHNR, CDR2 FQNEAQ (reference sequence). Deletions cut 2 bases from V and 8 bases from J, with 12 bases between. The CDR3 covers 14 residues. The CDR3 bases are TGTGCCAGCAGCTTAAGGGTCGAGGGGGAAAAACTGTTTTTT. Translation: CASSLRVEGEKLFF.

The chain uses TRBV5-6 and TRBJ2-5, with 8 bases matching TRBD2. The CDR3 is 16 residues long. Germline V lookup: CDR1 SGHDT, CDR2 YYEEEE. With V trimmed by 4 bases and J by 0 bases, 8 bases remained unmatched. CDR3 amino acids: CASSQAREVYQETQYF. The CDR3 DNA reads as TGTGCCAGCAGCCAGGCGCGGGAGGTGTACCAAGAGACCCAGTACTTC.

The rearrangement links TRBV29-1 to TRBJ2-7; D remains unclear. CDR1 and CDR2 from the germline V gene are SQVTM and ANQGSEA. V was trimmed by 8 bases and J by 3 bases, leaving 8 bases between them. The CDR3 extends over 10 amino acids. CDR3 in amino acids: CSPRGYEQYF. The DNA of the CDR3 is TGCAGCCCCCGTGGCTACGAGCAGTACTTC.